This paragraph reports one T cell receptor beta chain. Method: immunoSEQ multiplex PCR; TCRdb's copy keeps in-frame clones and lacks some. The data show around 48,000 clones, 55% to 75% seen once. The V gene's germline CDR1 is LNHDA and CDR2 SQIVND (reference sequence). V was shortened by 6 bases and J by 8 bases, with 19 bases between the two germline ends. The CDR3 is made up of 14 amino acids. This record belongs to a study of STAT5B mutations in CD4+ large granular lymphocyte leukemia. The chain has TRBV19 and TRBJ1-2; D perhaps matches TRBD1 (6 bases). The sample consisted of CD4+ T cells from blood buffy coats. The receptor's source is a human donor in good health. CDR3: CASRDRGVLWGYTF. CDR3 sequence (DNA): TGTGCCAGTAGGGACAGAGGGGTTCTATGGGGCTACACCTTC.